Following are 10 T cell receptor beta chains from one sample sequenced in a study of blood T cell repertoires in COVID-19. The table came from immunoSEQ multiplex PCR; TCRdb's copy has only in-frame clones and leaves some out. The sample yields around 170,000 clones, roughly nine tenths seen once. The sequenced material came from peripheral blood. These receptors all stem from a man aged 45 to 65 with acute or convalescent COVID-19.

This chain connects TRBV27 to TRBJ2-7; D may be TRBD2 (7 bases). The V gene's germline CDR1 is MNHEY and CDR2 SMNVEV (reference sequence). The CDR3 is 14 residues long. The V end was cut by 5 bases, the J end by 3 bases, with 14 bases between. CDR3 coding DNA: TGTGCCAGCAGTACTCTAGGGGGGGTCTACGAGCAGTACTTC. Protein: CASSTLGGVYEQYF.

The rearrangement links TRBV9 to TRBJ2-1; 7 nucleotides line up with TRBD2. Per germline, CDR1 SGDLS and CDR2 YYNGEE. Germline trimming cut 3 bases from V and 3 bases from J; bases unmatched to any gene: 9. This CDR3 has 16 amino acids. The CDR3 sequence: CASSAGLPWNYNEQFF. In DNA, the CDR3 is TGTGCCAGCAGCGCGGGACTACCTTGGAACTACAATGAGCAGTTCTTC. The whole variable domain, filled in from reference TRBV9 and TRBJ2-1, reads DSGVTQTPKHLITATGQRVTLRCSPRSGDLSVYWYQQSLDQGLQFLIQYYNGEERAKGNILERFSAQQFPDLHSELNLSSLELGDSALYFCASSAGLPWNYNEQFFGPGTRLTVL.

The gene calls are TRBV7-2 and TRBJ2-7, with 12 bases that match TRBD2. Unmatched junction bases numbered 8, after V lost 3 bases and J lost 5 bases. This CDR3 contains 16 residues. Germline V gene sequence: CDR1 SGHTA, CDR2 FQGNSA. The CDR3 nucleotides are TGTGCCAGCAGCTTCCAACTAGCGGGAGGTAGTCACGAGCAGTACTTC. Its protein is CASSFQLAGGSHEQYF.

This chain connects TRBV7-3 to TRBJ2-1; perhaps TRBD2 as D (5 bases). CDR1 is SGHTA and CDR2 is FQGTGA in the germline V gene. With 5 bases removed from V and 5 bases from J, the gap between germline ends came to 22 bases. The CDR3 sequence is 17 residues long. CDR3 amino acids: CASSRGLNDRVHNEQFF. The CDR3 DNA is TGTGCCAGCAGCCGAGGACTCAACGACCGGGTCCACAATGAGCAGTTCTTC.

This clone appeared a single time. The chain has TRBV6-5 and TRBJ2-1, with 9 bases matching TRBD1. Looked up from germline, CDR1 is MNHEY and CDR2 is SVGAGI. Germline trimming cut 3 bases from V and 7 bases from J; bases unmatched to any gene: 7. The CDR3 covers 15 residues. The CDR3 loop is CASSYWGQGWNEQFF. Written as DNA, the CDR3 is TGTGCCAGCAGTTATTGGGGACAGGGATGGAATGAGCAGTTCTTC.

The chain couples TRBV27 to TRBJ2-2; 9 nucleotides match TRBD2. Per germline, CDR1 MNHEY and CDR2 SMNVEV (reference sequence). V shed 7 bases, J shed 1 base, and the junction held 13 bases outside the gene matches. The CDR3 has 18 amino acids. CDR3 coding DNA: TGTGCCAGCACCCACTACCCTCTAGCGGGACTGAACACCGGGGAGCTGTTTTTT. Encoded protein: CASTHYPLAGLNTGELFF.

The chain couples TRBV4-2 to TRBJ2-2, with D possibly matching TRBD2 (5 bases). V lost 1 base, J lost 6 bases, and 6 bases lay in between. This CDR3 is built from 13 residues. Germline CDR1 is LGHNA and CDR2 is YNFKEQ. The CDR3 DNA reads TGTGCCAGCAGCCAAGTGGACTCCGGGGAGCTGTTTTTT. Translating it yields CASSQVDSGELFF.

V usage is TRBV9 and J usage is TRBJ2-2; the match to TRBD2 covers 7 bases. The V and J ends lost 0 bases and 6 bases, in that order; junction bases with no gene match: 5. The CDR3 consists of 15 residues. Germline V lookup: CDR1 SGDLS, CDR2 YYNGEE. This CDR3 reads CASSVVLGGAGELFF. DNA for the CDR3: TGTGCCAGCAGCGTAGTACTGGGAGGGGCCGGGGAGCTGTTTTTT.

This clone was seen just once. The V gene is TRBV28, the J gene TRBJ2-3; D unclear. In germline, CDR1 is MDHEN, CDR2 SYDVKM. This CDR3 region has 14 residues. Trimming cost V 8 bases and J 0 bases, with 12 bases left between them. This chain's CDR3 is CASSTPFSTDTQYF. The CDR3, as DNA: TGTGCCAGCTCGACTCCTTTCAGCACAGATACGCAGTATTTT.

The rearrangement uses TRBV28 and TRBJ2-7; TRBD1 might be the D (6 bases). V was trimmed by 4 bases and J by 10 bases, leaving 20 bases between them. Per the germline V gene, CDR1 is MDHEN and CDR2 is SYDVKM. The CDR3 contains 14 residues. The CDR3, as DNA: TGTGCCAGCAGTTCCGACAGGTGGCACCTCGGCCAGTACGTC. This codes for CASSSDRWHLGQYV.